Detailed here is one TCR beta chain. Its target is unknown. These data belong to a study of T cell responses to AZD1222 COVID-19 vaccine. Study results and caveats: Donors, mostly white British, included more females; clonal diversity was possibly underestimated. Reports indicate that nearly half of spike-specific TCRs are directed at unmutated variant regions.

Some clones are missing from TCRdb's copy, which holds only in-frame ones; the method was immunoSEQ multiplex PCR. The table lists more than 110,000 clones, 75% to 90% of them singletons. Source: peripheral blood, taken on day 0 of AZD1222 vaccination. This TCR came from an adult in good health.

The CDR3 nucleotides are TGTGCCAGCAGAAGTGTCACTGAAGCTTTCTTT. Its protein product is CASRSVTEAFF. The V call is TRBV28, the J call TRBJ1-1; no firm D call. Trimming removed 6 bases at V and 4 bases at J, with 6 bases between. The germline V gene encodes CDR1 MDHEN and CDR2 SYDVKM. The CDR3 consists of 11 residues.